This is a list of T cell receptor beta chains from one sample in a study of stem cell transplantation in POMP-related autoinflammatory disease. The repertoire was sequenced with immunoSEQ multiplex PCR; TCRdb's copy has only in-frame clones and lacks some. The repertoire includes thousands of clones, roughly 92% of them detected once, and roughly 2.6% sits in the top ten. Here the sequenced sample was CD8+ T cells from PBMCs, taken before stem cell transplantation. These receptors all come from a human donor with POMP-related autoinflammation and immune dysregulation (PRAID). The CDR3 runs from the conserved cysteine through the conserved F or W. The D gene is left open where the match is weak. Not every row has a clone size; where given, it reads once, few, many or a size class.

D: -; V: TRBV6-1; size: -; J: TRBJ1-2; CDR3: CASSVGAAGNSNYGYTF; DNA: TGTGCCAGCAGTGTAGGTGCAGCTGGAAACTCTAACTATGGCTACACCTTC
D: -; V: TRBV11-2; size: -; J: TRBJ1-4; CDR3: CASSLVFGEKLFF; DNA: TGTGCCAGCAGCTTGGTTTTCGGTGAAAAACTGTTTTTT
D: -; V: TRBV4-1; size: -; J: TRBJ2-7; CDR3: CASSQGRWVHEQYF; DNA: TGCGCCAGCAGCCAAGGGAGATGGGTCCACGAGCAGTACTTC
D: -; V: TRBV11-2; size: once; J: TRBJ2-1; CDR3: CASSPLTGEQFF; DNA: TGTGCCAGCAGCCCCCTTACTGGTGAGCAGTTCTTC
D: TRBD2; V: TRBV5-1; size: -; J: TRBJ2-7; CDR3: CASAIEGTSPYEQYF; DNA: TGCGCCAGCGCGATTGAAGGGACTAGCCCCTACGAGCAGTACTTC
D: TRBD1; V: TRBV9; size: -; J: TRBJ1-2; CDR3: CASSEEGTGTYGYTF; DNA: TGTGCCAGCAGTGAGGAGGGGACAGGGACCTATGGCTACACCTTC
D: -; V: TRBV5-6; size: -; J: TRBJ1-6; CDR3: CASSLVSSGSPLHF; DNA: TGTGCCAGCAGCTTGGTTAGCTCTGGGTCACCCCTCCACTTT
D: -; V: TRBV30; size: -; J: TRBJ2-2; CDR3: CAWRETGELFF; DNA: TGTGCCTGGAGAGAGACCGGGGAGCTGTTTTTT
D: -; V: TRBV13; size: -; J: TRBJ2-3; CDR3: CASSPGQNTPDTQYF; DNA: TGTGCCAGCAGCCCGGGACAAAATACCCCAGATACGCAGTATTTT
D: TRBD2; V: TRBV7-2; size: -; J: TRBJ2-7; CDR3: CASSLGPREVEQYF; DNA: TGTGCCAGCAGCTTAGGACCGCGGGAGGTTGAGCAGTACTTC
D: -; V: TRBV27; size: -; J: TRBJ2-3; CDR3: CASSLSGRLTDTQYF; DNA: TGTGCCAGCAGTTTATCGGGACGTCTGACAGATACGCAGTATTTT
D: TRBD2; V: TRBV2; size: -; J: TRBJ2-1; CDR3: CASRAGLAAYNEQFF; DNA: TGTGCCAGCAGGGCCGGACTAGCGGCCTACAATGAGCAGTTCTTC
D: TRBD1; V: TRBV5-6; size: -; J: TRBJ2-5; CDR3: CASSLGTDPQETQYF; DNA: TGTGCCAGCAGCCTAGGGACAGATCCGCAAGAGACCCAGTACTTC
D: -; V: TRBV11-2; size: -; J: TRBJ1-5; CDR3: CASSLDGYNQPQHF; DNA: TGTGCCAGCAGCTTAGATGGGTACAATCAGCCCCAGCATTTT
D: TRBD1; V: TRBV2; size: -; J: TRBJ2-7; CDR3: CASSDPGQGAYEQYF; DNA: TGTGCCAGCAGTGATCCCGGACAGGGAGCCTACGAGCAGTACTTC
D: -; V: TRBV28; size: -; J: TRBJ2-5; CDR3: CASSLSGAGFVQETQYF; DNA: TGTGCCAGCAGTTTATCTGGGGCTGGGTTTGTACAAGAGACCCAGTACTTC
D: -; V: TRBV9; size: -; J: TRBJ1-5; CDR3: CASSPGGGPQHF; DNA: TGTGCCAGCAGCCCAGGTGGGGGACCCCAGCATTTT
D: -; V: TRBV4-1; size: -; J: TRBJ1-3; CDR3: CASSQDRGAGNTIYF; DNA: TGCGCCAGCAGCCAAGATCGGGGAGCTGGAAACACCATATATTTT
D: -; V: TRBV15; size: -; J: TRBJ2-7; CDR3: CATSREEPSSYEQYF; DNA: TGTGCCACCAGCAGGGAGGAGCCTTCTTCCTACGAGCAGTACTTC
D: -; V: TRBV19; size: -; J: TRBJ2-7; CDR3: CASTAGTGAYEQYF; DNA: TGTGCCAGTACCGCCGGGACTGGGGCGTACGAGCAGTACTTC
D: -; V: TRBV4-1; size: once; J: TRBJ2-3; CDR3: CASSQAGQPSTDTQYF; DNA: TGCGCCAGCAGCCAAGCTGGACAGCCTAGCACAGATACGCAGTATTTT
D: -; V: TRBV4-1; size: -; J: TRBJ1-1; CDR3: CASSPGPAGPEAFF; DNA: TGCGCCAGCAGCCCGGGACCGGCCGGACCTGAAGCTTTCTTT
D: TRBD1; V: TRBV13; size: -; J: TRBJ1-3; CDR3: CASSPKGAGSNTIYF; DNA: TGTGCCAGCAGCCCCAAGGGGGCTGGGTCAAACACCATATATTTT
D: -; V: TRBV9; size: -; J: TRBJ2-1; CDR3: CASGAGTPYNEQFF; DNA: TGTGCCAGCGGAGCCGGGACTCCCTACAATGAGCAGTTCTTC
D: -; V: TRBV28; size: few; J: TRBJ2-3; CDR3: CASSLSWQLGTDTQYF; DNA: TGTGCCAGCAGTTTATCTTGGCAACTGGGCACAGATACGCAGTATTTT
D: -; V: TRBV11-2; size: -; J: TRBJ2-7; CDR3: CASSLGAYEQYF; DNA: TGTGCCAGCAGCTTAGGGGCCTACGAGCAGTACTTC
D: TRBD2; V: TRBV30; size: -; J: TRBJ2-3; CDR3: CAWSPASGRTDTQYF; DNA: TGTGCCTGGAGTCCGGCTAGCGGGAGAACAGATACGCAGTATTTT
D: -; V: TRBV6-5; size: once; J: TRBJ2-1; CDR3: CASGPGSYNEQFF; DNA: TGTGCCAGCGGACCGGGCTCCTACAATGAGCAGTTCTTC
D: TRBD1; V: TRBV5-6; size: -; J: TRBJ1-2; CDR3: CASSSPGQGTYGYTF; DNA: TGTGCCAGCAGCTCTCCGGGACAGGGAACGTATGGCTACACCTTC
D: -; V: TRBV14; size: -; J: TRBJ1-1; CDR3: CASSHGTGFEAFF; DNA: TGTGCCAGCAGCCATGGGACGGGATTTGAAGCTTTCTTT
D: -; V: TRBV6-5; size: -; J: TRBJ2-7; CDR3: CASSWAMEGFEQYF; DNA: TGTGCCAGCAGTTGGGCTATGGAGGGTTTCGAGCAGTACTTC
D: -; V: TRBV29-1; size: -; J: TRBJ2-7; CDR3: CSVDTYEQYF; DNA: TGCAGCGTTGACACCTACGAGCAGTACTTC
D: -; V: TRBV30; size: -; J: TRBJ1-2; CDR3: CAWSDIGYTF; DNA: TGTGCCTGGAGTGACATTGGCTACACCTTC
D: -; V: TRBV6-5; size: -; J: TRBJ2-5; CDR3: CASSYSFRQETQYF; DNA: TGTGCCAGCAGTTACTCGTTTAGACAAGAGACCCAGTACTTC
D: -; V: TRBV6-4; size: -; J: TRBJ2-2; CDR3: CASSARGGRPGELFF; DNA: TGTGCCAGCAGTGCCCGAGGGGGGCGGCCCGGGGAGCTGTTTTTT
D: TRBD2; V: TRBV28; size: -; J: TRBJ2-4; CDR3: CASSLYAGVSKNIQYF; DNA: TGTGCCAGCAGTTTATACGCGGGAGTTTCCAAAAACATTCAGTACTTC
D: -; V: TRBV5-1; size: -; J: TRBJ2-7; CDR3: CASSFDSNYEQYF; DNA: TGCGCCAGCAGCTTTGACAGTAACTACGAGCAGTACTTC
D: -; V: TRBV5-1; size: -; J: TRBJ2-1; CDR3: CASPGTHSTSPTYNEQFF; DNA: TGCGCCAGCCCCGGGACTCATTCCACTAGCCCGACGTACAATGAGCAGTTCTTC
D: -; V: TRBV27; size: -; J: TRBJ2-7; CDR3: CASRSGETYEQYF; DNA: TGTGCCAGCAGATCAGGGGAGACTTACGAGCAGTACTTC
D: -; V: TRBV4-1; size: -; J: TRBJ2-2; CDR3: CASSQDQEGPGELFF; DNA: TGCGCCAGCAGCCAAGATCAGGAGGGGCCCGGGGAGCTGTTTTTT
D: -; V: TRBV7-6; size: -; J: TRBJ1-1; CDR3: CASSSGHLTEAFF; DNA: TGTGCCAGCAGCTCTGGACATCTCACTGAAGCTTTCTTT
D: -; V: TRBV20-1; size: -; J: TRBJ2-1; CDR3: CSASSNEQFF; DNA: TGCAGTGCTAGTTCGAATGAGCAGTTCTTC
D: TRBD2; V: TRBV9; size: -; J: TRBJ2-3; CDR3: CASSISGSTDTQYF; DNA: TGTGCCAGCAGCATTAGCGGGAGCACAGATACGCAGTATTTT
D: -; V: TRBV5-4; size: -; J: TRBJ2-3; CDR3: CASSLGPTDTQYF; DNA: TGTGCCAGCAGCTTGGGCCCCACAGATACGCAGTATTTT
D: -; V: TRBV11-2; size: -; J: TRBJ1-1; CDR3: CASSLSQLGTEAFF; DNA: TGTGCCAGCAGCTTGAGTCAACTCGGGACTGAAGCTTTCTTT
D: -; V: TRBV2; size: -; J: TRBJ1-1; CDR3: CASSEAVQGLSNTEAFF; DNA: TGTGCCAGCAGTGAAGCGGTACAGGGATTATCGAACACTGAAGCTTTCTTT
D: TRBD2; V: TRBV7-9; size: -; J: TRBJ2-3; CDR3: CASSPRVSGIVDTQYF; DNA: TGTGCCAGCAGCCCCCGGGTTAGCGGGATCGTAGATACGCAGTATTTT
D: -; V: TRBV11-2; size: -; J: TRBJ2-5; CDR3: CASSRTRDATQETQYF; DNA: TGTGCCAGCAGCCGCACCCGGGACGCTACGCAAGAGACCCAGTACTTC
D: TRBD2; V: TRBV30; size: -; J: TRBJ2-3; CDR3: CASSFSGTSTDTQYF; DNA: TGTGCCTCCTCTTTTAGCGGGACTAGCACAGATACGCAGTATTTT
D: TRBD2; V: TRBV4-1; size: once; J: TRBJ2-7; CDR3: CASSQVLAGGYEQYF; DNA: TGCGCCAGCAGCCAAGTACTAGCGGGAGGCTACGAGCAGTACTTC
D: -; V: TRBV7-6; size: -; J: TRBJ2-7; CDR3: CASSQGLSYEQYF; DNA: TGTGCCAGCAGCCAGGGGTTATCCTACGAGCAGTACTTC
D: -; V: TRBV19; size: -; J: TRBJ1-5; CDR3: CASSMSGSNQPQHF; DNA: TGTGCCAGTAGTATGTCCGGTAGCAATCAGCCCCAGCATTTT
D: -; V: TRBV10-3; size: -; J: TRBJ2-1; CDR3: CAISERSGLTYNEQFF; DNA: TGTGCCATCAGTGAAAGATCAGGGCTAACCTACAATGAGCAGTTCTTC